One and the same sample provided the 10 T cell receptor beta chains below, sequenced in a study of cytomegalovirus exposure and HLA in healthy donors. PCR primers comprised 60 Vbeta and 13 Jbeta primers. The protocol was immunoSEQ multiplex PCR, while the TCRdb copy is restricted to in-frame clones and leaves out a portion. Its listing shows some 50,000 clones. Specimen: PBMCs. The receptors come from a woman aged 40 to 50 in good health and CMV-seronegative.

The chain uses TRBV6-5 and TRBJ1-1, with TRBD1 matching 10 bases. The CDR3 consists of 14 residues. Germline CDR1 MNHEY, CDR2 SVGAGI. V was pared by 2 bases and J by 5 bases, with 2 bases of the junction left unmatched. The CDR3 sequence: CASSYRTGGTEAFF. The CDR3 nucleotides are TGTGCCAGCAGTTACCGGACAGGGGGGACTGAAGCTTTCTTT.

The chain carries TRBV30 and TRBJ1-3; D ambiguous. This CDR3 spans 16 amino acids. Per the germline V gene, CDR1 is GTSNPN and CDR2 is SVGIG (reference sequence). The V end lost 5 bases, the J end lost 0 bases, and 17 bases lay between the germline ends. DNA of the CDR3: TGTGCCTGGGGGAGGCGCCGCCGCAACTCTGGAAACACCATATATTTT. It encodes CAWGRRRRNSGNTIYF.

Turning to this clone: The identical CDR3 is also encoded by other nucleotide sequences in the sample. The gene calls are TRBV18 and TRBJ2-1; 10 bases fit TRBD2. V dropped 2 bases and J dropped 5; count of bases not matched to a gene: 3. This CDR3 is 15 amino acids long. From germline, CDR1 is KGHSH and CDR2 LQKENI. The CDR3 reads CASSPGLAGDNEQFF. The CDR3 DNA reads TGTGCCAGCTCACCAGGTCTAGCGGGAGACAATGAGCAGTTCTTC.

The chain employs TRBV29-1 and TRBJ1-1; a weak D match, TRBD1 (6 bases). Germline V gives CDR1 SQVTM, CDR2 ANQGSEA. The CDR3 runs to 13 residues. Deletions cut 7 bases from V and 3 bases from J, with 15 bases between. The CDR3 DNA sequence: TGCAGCGGCCTGACCGGACAGCACACTGAAGCTTTCTTT. It codes for CSGLTGQHTEAFF.

The chain links TRBV18 to TRBJ2-7, with D perhaps matching TRBD1 (5 bases). Germline assignment: CDR1 KGHSH and CDR2 LQKENI. The V end lost 3 bases, the J end lost 0 bases, and 18 bases lay between the germline ends. The CDR3 extends over 17 amino acids. The CDR3 sequence is CASSPVPGRANSYEQYF. The CDR3 nucleotides are TGTGCCAGCTCACCGGTCCCGGGCAGGGCTAACTCCTACGAGCAGTACTTC.

The J gene is TRBJ2-7, the V gene TRBV6-5; D is uncertain. The V and J ends lost 2 bases and 4 bases respectively, with 6 bases between them. The CDR3 length is 12 residues. Germline V gene lookup returns CDR1 MNHEY and CDR2 SVGAGI. The chain's CDR3 is CASSYNGYEQYF. The CDR3 DNA is TGTGCCAGCAGTTACAACGGTTACGAGCAGTACTTC.

The rearrangement links TRBV2 to TRBJ2-1; the match to TRBD2 covers 11 bases. Trimming cost V 5 bases and J 3 bases; bases outside gene matches: 6. Germline CDR1 is SNHLY and CDR2 is FYNNEI. The CDR3 runs to 16 residues. The CDR3 bases are TGTGCCAGCAGTCCCATACTAGCGGGAGACTACAATGAGCAGTTCTTC. Its protein product is CASSPILAGDYNEQFF.

The DNA of the CDR3 is TGTGCCAGCAGCCACCTAAAGTCCTTGCCCACGGCGGGGAGAGCTTTCTTT. The encoded protein is CASSHLKSLPTAGRAFF. V and J are TRBV11-1 and TRBJ1-1; D not resolved. V was cut by 5 bases and J by 10 bases, with 29 bases left in between. Germline V gene sequence: CDR1 SGHAT, CDR2 FQDESV (reference sequence). The CDR3 has 17 amino acids.

The rearrangement links TRBV28 to TRBJ1-5; 10 nucleotides match TRBD1. From germline, CDR1 is MDHEN and CDR2 SYDVKM. Trimming cost V 4 bases and J 2 bases; bases outside gene matches: 8. The CDR3 runs 17 residues. The CDR3 loop is CASSSFEGTGGNQPQHF. The CDR3 DNA reads as TGTGCCAGCAGTTCTTTCGAAGGGACAGGGGGCAATCAGCCCCAGCATTTT.

The V call is TRBV4-3, the J call TRBJ2-7; D uncertain. V was shortened by 4 bases and J by 5 bases, with 18 bases between the two germline ends. Germline V gene sequence: CDR1 LGHNA, CDR2 YSLEER. The CDR3 is 15 residues long. CDR3 region: CASSPSFEDIDEQYF. The DNA for the CDR3 is TGCGCCAGCAGCCCTAGTTTTGAGGATATAGACGAGCAGTACTTC.